The 11 T cell receptor beta chains below come from one sample, sequenced in a study of cytomegalovirus exposure and HLA in healthy donors (dated by TCRdb to between 2016 and 2019). The method was the immunoSEQ multiplex PCR assay. TCRdb re-hosts the immuneACCESS table, in-frame sequences only. Its copies lack some clones; in the studies checked, an unresolved V gene accounts for under half of them, and the cause for the rest is not known. Present in this sample are approximately 88,000 clones, 80% to 85% of which were seen just once. Together, the top ten hold 9% to 14% of the sample. Sequenced sample: PBMCs. These receptors all stem from a young woman in good health and CMV-seropositive.

V gene TRBV27 combines with J gene TRBJ1-2; D is unclear. Germline CDR1 MNHEY, CDR2 SMNVEV (reference sequence). This CDR3 has 15 amino acids. Trimming took 6 bases from V and 4 from J, leaving 18 bases between them. DNA for the CDR3: TGTGCCAGCAGCCCCAGGCCGGGGTTTGTCTATGGCTACACCTTC. Translated: CASSPRPGFVYGYTF.

The V gene is TRBV10-1, the J gene TRBJ1-1; TRBD1 might be the D (6 bases). The CDR3 runs to 12 residues. Germline V gene data show CDR1 as WNHNN and CDR2 as SYGVQD (reference sequence). V gave up 9 bases and J gave up 3 bases, with 11 bases separating them. This CDR3 is CARDRSDTEAFF. The CDR3 DNA sequence: TGCGCCAGAGACAGGTCTGACACTGAAGCTTTCTTT.

This clone was counted a few times. This CDR3 is CASRKAGQGAGELFF. CDR3 sequence (DNA): TGTGCCAGCAGAAAGGCGGGACAGGGGGCCGGGGAGCTGTTTTTT. This chain connects TRBV11-2 to TRBJ2-2; 11 positions agree with TRBD1. Trimming at V came to 6 bases and at J to 6 bases, leaving 6 bases not matched to a gene. Germline V gene sequence: CDR1 SGHAT, CDR2 FQNNGV. This CDR3 is 15 amino acids long.

The chain employs TRBV10-1 and TRBJ2-5; weak D call: TRBD2 (6 bases). Germline V gene lookup returns CDR1 WNHNN and CDR2 SYGVQD (reference sequence). The CDR3 runs to 14 residues. The ends were cut back, 3 bases at V and 1 base at J, with 9 bases in the middle. CDR3 in DNA: TGCGCCAGCAGTGACGGGGGATTCCAAGAGACCCAGTACTTC. It yields the protein CASSDGGFQETQYF.

In its sample, this clone was seen a few times. The CDR3 protein is CASSQEYRVYSGNTIYF. CDR3 coding DNA: TGCGCCAGCAGCCAAGAGTATCGGGTCTACTCTGGAAACACCATATATTTT. The chain combines TRBV4-3 with TRBJ1-3, with D uncertain. Trimming pared 0 bases from V and 0 bases from J, leaving 12 bases between. CDR1 and CDR2 from the germline V gene are LGHNA and YSLEER. This CDR3 comprises 17 residues.

The chain uses TRBV6-5 and TRBJ1-6; D might be TRBD1 (5 bases). The V and J ends lost 0 bases and 7 bases respectively, with 10 bases between them. Looked up from germline, CDR1 is MNHEY and CDR2 is SVGAGI. This CDR3 is 15 amino acids long. Written as DNA, the CDR3 is TGTGCCAGCAGTTACTCGTCAGGGTACAATTCACCCCTCCACTTT. This codes for CASSYSSGYNSPLHF.

The rearrangement joins TRBV6-6 to TRBJ1-1; D not resolved. The germline V and J ends were trimmed by 5 bases and 1 base, with 8 bases remaining between them. The germline V gene has CDR1 MNHNY and CDR2 SVGAGI (reference sequence). This CDR3 has 13 amino acids. The CDR3 loop is CASSLQQNTEAFF. The CDR3 coding sequence is TGTGCCAGCAGTCTACAGCAGAACACTGAAGCTTTCTTT.

The chain couples TRBV14 to TRBJ2-2; 9 bases line up with TRBD1. Trimming at V came to 4 bases and at J to 7 bases, leaving 13 bases not matched to a gene. The germline CDR1 and CDR2 sequences are SGHDN and FVKESK. The CDR3 is made up of 17 amino acids. DNA for the CDR3: TGTGCCAGCAGCCTCCTTAAAGTCCGGGACAGGGTCGGGGAGCTGTTTTTT. Residues: CASSLLKVRDRVGELFF.

This clone was seen a single time. The chain recombines TRBV2 with TRBJ1-2; maybe TRBD1 (6 bases). The CDR3 consists of 15 residues. Looked up from germline, CDR1 is SNHLY and CDR2 is FYNNEI. The V and J ends lost 3 bases and 0 bases respectively, with 11 bases between them. The CDR3 loop is CASSDRGRSNYGYTF. The DNA of the CDR3 is TGTGCCAGCAGTGACAGGGGCAGGTCTAACTATGGCTACACCTTC.

The CDR3 protein is CASSLTSGGEPYEQYF. The CDR3 DNA sequence: TGTGCCAGCAGCCTAACTAGCGGGGGAGAGCCCTACGAGCAGTACTTC. The V gene is TRBV11-1, the J gene TRBJ2-7; 11 bases match TRBD2. The CDR3 runs 16 residues. V lost 5 bases to trimming and J lost 2 bases; unmatched junction nucleotides: 8. The germline V gene has CDR1 SGHAT and CDR2 FQDESV (reference sequence).

The chain joins TRBV28 to TRBJ2-4; perhaps TRBD1 as D (6 bases). Germline V lookup: CDR1 MDHEN, CDR2 SYDVKM. The length of the CDR3 is 15 residues. Between the trimmed V and J ends, which lost 7 bases and 7 bases, there was a span of 20 bases. The CDR3 nucleotides read TGTGCCAGCAATACCGACTGGGGGACAAGGAACATTCAGTACTTC. Translation: CASNTDWGTRNIQYF. The full variable domain, in which reference TRBV28 and TRBJ2-4 provide the parts outside the CDR3, is DVKVTQSSRYLVKRTGEKVFLECVQDMDHENMFWYRQDPGLGLRLIYFSYDVKMKEKGDIPEGYSVSREKKERFSLILESASTNQTSMYLCASNTDWGTRNIQYFGAGTRLSVL.